This is a list of T cell receptor beta chains from one sample in a study of blood T cell repertoires in COVID-19. The assay was immunoSEQ multiplex PCR, and TCRdb's table has in-frame clones only and misses some. The sample holds about 96,000 clones; around 90% are singletons and the top ten take roughly 4.2%. Specimen: peripheral blood. The receptor set was obtained from a human donor with COVID-19, enrolled during active disease. The donor label of this sample is uncertain. Each CDR3 is given with its conserved first and last residue. D genes are given only for firm matches. For some rows the clone size is stated as once, few or many, or as a class when expanded; others skip it.

CDR3 DNA	CDR3 protein	V gene	D gene	clone size	J gene
TGTGCCAGCAGCTTAGCCGGCAGGGCTATAAGAAACACCATATATTTT	CASSLAGRAIRNTIYF	TRBV11-2	NA	NA	TRBJ1-3
TGCGCCAGCAGCTTTCAGGGAGTTGGGGGGGAGACCCAGTACTTC	CASSFQGVGGETQYF	TRBV5-1	NA	NA	TRBJ2-5
TGTGCCAGCAGCCCAGGACTAGCGGGGGTTTACACCGGGGAGCTGTTTTTT	CASSPGLAGVYTGELFF	TRBV7-9	TRBD2	NA	TRBJ2-2
TGTGCCAGCTCACCCGGGACAGGGTACAATCAGCCCCAGCATTTT	CASSPGTGYNQPQHF	TRBV18	TRBD1	NA	TRBJ1-5
TGCGCCAGCAGCTGGCAGGGGGGCGGCACTGAAGCTTTCTTT	CASSWQGGGTEAFF	TRBV5-1	TRBD1	NA	TRBJ1-1
TGTGCCAGCAGTGAAACAGAGAACGGCTACACCTTC	CASSETENGYTF	TRBV2	NA	NA	TRBJ1-2
TGTGCCAGCAAGGTCCTGGGAGGGATCGACGAGCAGTACTTC	CASKVLGGIDEQYF	TRBV2	TRBD2	NA	TRBJ2-7
TGCGCCAGCAGCTTGACAGGTTACAATGAGCAGTTCTTC	CASSLTGYNEQFF	TRBV5-1	NA	NA	TRBJ2-1
TGCGCCAGCAGCTTCAAGGGGGCGGCTTCTGAAAAACTGTTTTTT	CASSFKGAASEKLFF	TRBV5-1	TRBD1	NA	TRBJ1-4
TGCGCCAGCAGCTCCTTGACAGGGAGCTCCTACGAGCAGTACTTC	CASSSLTGSSYEQYF	TRBV5-1	TRBD1	NA	TRBJ2-7
TGTGCCAGCAGTTCCGGGAACATGAACACTGAAGCTTTCTTT	CASSSGNMNTEAFF	TRBV2	NA	NA	TRBJ1-1
TGCGCCATGGGACAGGGGATAGATACGCAGTATTTT	CAMGQGIDTQYF	TRBV10-2	TRBD1	NA	TRBJ2-3
TGCGCCAGCAGCTCTCGGACAGACCCCTACGAGCAGTACTTC	CASSSRTDPYEQYF	TRBV5-1	NA	NA	TRBJ2-7
TGCGCCAGCAAGCTTGGCCCTAGCGGGGGTAACACAGATACGCAGTATTTT	CASKLGPSGGNTDTQYF	TRBV5-1	TRBD2	NA	TRBJ2-3
TGTGCCAGCAGTGAAGGACTAGCGGGGGATACGCAGTATTTT	CASSEGLAGDTQYF	TRBV6-4	TRBD2	NA	TRBJ2-3
TGTGCCAGCAGTTTAGGCAGGGTGTATGGCTACACCTTC	CASSLGRVYGYTF	TRBV12-3/TRBV12-4	NA	NA	TRBJ1-2
TGCGCCAGCAGCTTGGTTCCCGGGACAGATTATGGCTACACCTTC	CASSLVPGTDYGYTF	TRBV5-1	TRBD1	NA	TRBJ1-2
TGTGCCAGCAGCCTGACAGGGGTGACTGAAAAACTGTTTTTT	CASSLTGVTEKLFF	TRBV11-2	TRBD1	once	TRBJ1-4
TGTGCCAGCTCACCTACAGACAAGAACACTGAAGCTTTCTTT	CASSPTDKNTEAFF	TRBV18	NA	few	TRBJ1-1
TGTGCCAGCAGTTTACAGGGGTTAGGGTACGAGCAGTACTTC	CASSLQGLGYEQYF	TRBV6-5	TRBD1	NA	TRBJ2-7